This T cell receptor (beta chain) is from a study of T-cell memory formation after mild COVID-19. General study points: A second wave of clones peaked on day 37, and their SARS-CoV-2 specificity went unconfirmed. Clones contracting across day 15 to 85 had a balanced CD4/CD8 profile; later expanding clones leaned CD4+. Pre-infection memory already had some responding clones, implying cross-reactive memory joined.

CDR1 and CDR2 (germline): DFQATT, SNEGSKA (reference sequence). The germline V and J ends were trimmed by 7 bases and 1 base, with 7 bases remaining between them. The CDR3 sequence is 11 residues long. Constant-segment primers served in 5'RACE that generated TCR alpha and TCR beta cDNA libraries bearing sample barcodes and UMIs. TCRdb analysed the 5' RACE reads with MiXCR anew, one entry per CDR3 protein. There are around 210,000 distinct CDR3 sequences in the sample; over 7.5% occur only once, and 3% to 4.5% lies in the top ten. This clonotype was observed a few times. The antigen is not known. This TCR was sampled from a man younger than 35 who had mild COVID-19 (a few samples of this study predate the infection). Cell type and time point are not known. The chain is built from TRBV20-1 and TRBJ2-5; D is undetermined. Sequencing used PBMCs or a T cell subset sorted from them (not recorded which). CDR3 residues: CSVGIQETQYF. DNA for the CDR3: TGCAGTGTTGGAATCCAAGAGACCCAGTACTTC.